Shown below are 11 T cell receptor beta chains from a single sample sequenced in a study of cytomegalovirus exposure and HLA in healthy donors. Measured with immunoSEQ multiplex PCR; TCRdb has only the in-frame clones, and not every one. Of more than 250,000 clones in the sample, roughly 90% were seen once. The sequencing sample was made of PBMCs. The origin of the receptors is a woman between 18 and 30 years old in good health and CMV-seronegative.

V usage is TRBV5-6 and J usage is TRBJ1-5; weak D call: TRBD1 (5 bases). The CDR3 runs to 15 residues. CDR1 is SGHDT, CDR2 YYEEEE, per germline. The V end lost 3 bases, the J end lost 3 bases, and 13 bases lay between the germline ends. The chain's CDR3 is CASSSRGPLNQPQHF. The CDR3, as DNA: TGTGCCAGCAGCTCTAGGGGCCCCCTCAATCAGCCCCAGCATTTT.

The DNA of the CDR3 is TGCGCCAGCAGCAATCTAGCACCTGAGCAGTTCTTC. It yields the protein CASSNLAPEQFF. This chain uses TRBV5-1 with TRBJ2-1; a possible D gene is TRBD2 (5 bases). V shed 4 bases and J shed 9 bases, with 11 bases lying between them. Germline V gene sequence: CDR1 SGHRS, CDR2 YFSETQ. The CDR3 loop spans 12 amino acids. Full variable domain (rest looked up from reference TRBV5-1 and TRBJ2-1): KAGVTQTPRYLIKTRGQQVTLSCSPISGHRSVSWYQQTPGQGLQFLFEYFSETQRNKGNFPGRFSGRQFSNSRSEMNVSTLELGDSALYLCASSNLAPEQFFGPGTRLTVL.

The chain carries TRBV27 and TRBJ1-1; D may be TRBD1 (6 bases). The CDR3 extends over 16 amino acids. The V and J ends lost 5 bases and 2 bases respectively, with 18 bases between them. Germline CDR1 MNHEY, CDR2 SMNVEV (reference sequence). The CDR3 DNA is TGTGCCAGCAGTCCAAAATCCGGGACACCAAACACTGAAGCTTTCTTT. Translation: CASSPKSGTPNTEAFF.

J is TRBJ1-2 and V is TRBV6-5; 7 bases agree with TRBD1. The length of the CDR3 is 14 residues. CDR1 and CDR2 from the germline V gene are MNHEY and SVGAGI. V was clipped by 4 bases and J by 2 bases; unmatched bases: 4. The DNA for the CDR3 is TGTGCCAGCAGTTGGCTCAGGGGGAACTATGGCTACACCTTC. This gives the protein CASSWLRGNYGYTF.

The chain employs TRBV10-3 and TRBJ1-1, with D tentatively TRBD1 (5 bases). The CDR3 runs 13 residues. Germline V CDR1 and CDR2: ENHRY, SYGVKD. V dropped 7 bases and J dropped 1 base, with 10 bases sitting between them. CDR3 in amino acids: CAIKDSENTEAFF. The DNA for the CDR3 is TGTGCCATCAAAGACAGCGAGAACACTGAAGCTTTCTTT.

The chain couples TRBV9 to TRBJ2-3, with 8 bases fitting TRBD2. V lost 0 bases, J lost 4 bases, and 4 bases stayed unmatched. Germline V gene lookup returns CDR1 SGDLS and CDR2 YYNGEE. The CDR3 runs 15 residues. CDR3 residues: CASSVVAGSSDTQYF. CDR3 DNA: TGTGCCAGCAGCGTAGTAGCGGGATCGTCAGATACGCAGTATTTT.

The chain recombines TRBV7-2 with TRBJ1-2; 9 nucleotides align to TRBD1. CDR1 and CDR2 from the germline V gene are SGHTA and FQGNSA. With V trimmed by 4 bases and J by 2 bases, 2 bases remained unmatched. The CDR3 has 14 residues. The CDR3 DNA is TGTGCCAGCAGCTACGGACAGGGGAACTATGGCTACACCTTC. Translation: CASSYGQGNYGYTF.

This chain uses TRBV6-1 with TRBJ1-2, with D possibly matching TRBD1 (6 bases). CDR1 is MNHNS and CDR2 is SASEGT in the germline V gene. This CDR3 has 13 residues. The V and J ends lost 8 bases and 8 bases respectively, with 18 bases between them. This CDR3 reads CASHDGRGSGYTF. The CDR3 DNA follows: TGTGCCAGCCACGACGGCAGGGGTTCCGGCTACACCTTC.

In its sample, this clone was seen a few times. J is TRBJ1-2 and V is TRBV27, with D possibly TRBD1 on 6 matching bases. The CDR3 contains 16 residues. Per the germline V gene, CDR1 is MNHEY and CDR2 is SMNVEV (reference sequence). The V and J ends lost 4 bases and 7 bases respectively, with 22 bases between them. CDR3 nucleotide sequence: TGTGCCAGCAGTTCAACCCCTGGGGGCCGGGTGTTTGGCTACACCTTC. Translated: CASSSTPGGRVFGYTF.

The gene calls are TRBV10-3 and TRBJ2-7; a weak D match, TRBD2 (5 bases). Germline loops: CDR1 ENHRY, CDR2 SYGVKD. The CDR3 has 14 amino acids. The V end was cut by 10 bases, the J end by 3 bases, with 19 bases between. CDR3 amino acids: CATTGGSGGYEQYF. The CDR3 DNA reads TGTGCCACCACCGGTGGGAGCGGCGGCTACGAGCAGTACTTC.

The rearrangement uses TRBV7-9 and TRBJ1-5; TRBD1 matches at 9 bases. CDR1 is SEHNR and CDR2 is FQNEAQ in the germline V gene (reference sequence). The junction had 7 bases not matched to a gene; V was cut back by 0 bases and J by 10 bases. The length of the CDR3 is 15 residues. CDR3 nucleotide sequence: TGTGCCAGCAGCTTAGCGGATGGGGACAGGGTCCCCCAGCATTTT. Amino acids: CASSLADGDRVPQHF.